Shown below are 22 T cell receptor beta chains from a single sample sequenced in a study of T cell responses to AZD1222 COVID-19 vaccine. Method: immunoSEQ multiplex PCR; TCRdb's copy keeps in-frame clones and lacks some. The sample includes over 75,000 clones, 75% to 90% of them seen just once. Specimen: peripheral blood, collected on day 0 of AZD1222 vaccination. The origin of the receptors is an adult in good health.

CDR3 coding DNA: TGTGCCACCTCTGATGCACTAGCGGGAAAGGTTACGCAGTATTTT. Its protein is CATSDALAGKVTQYF. The rearrangement joins TRBV2 to TRBJ2-3; TRBD2 matches 10 bases. Germline lookup yields CDR1 SNHLY and CDR2 FYNNEI. The CDR3 has 15 amino acids. J was trimmed by 8 bases and V by 10 bases; bases with no gene match: 15. Supplemented by reference TRBV2 and TRBJ2-3, the full variable domain reads EPEVTQTPSHQVTQMGQEVILRCVPISNHLYFYWYRQILGQKVEFLVSFYNNEISEKSEIFDDQFSVERPDGSNFTLKIRSTKLEDSAMYFCATSDALAGKVTQYFGPGTRLTVL.

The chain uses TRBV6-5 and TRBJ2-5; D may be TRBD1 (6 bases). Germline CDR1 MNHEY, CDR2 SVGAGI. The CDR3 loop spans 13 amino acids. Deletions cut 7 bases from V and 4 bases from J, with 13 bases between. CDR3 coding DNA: TGTGCCAGCACCTGGACAGTTGGAGAGACCCAGTACTTC. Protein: CASTWTVGETQYF.

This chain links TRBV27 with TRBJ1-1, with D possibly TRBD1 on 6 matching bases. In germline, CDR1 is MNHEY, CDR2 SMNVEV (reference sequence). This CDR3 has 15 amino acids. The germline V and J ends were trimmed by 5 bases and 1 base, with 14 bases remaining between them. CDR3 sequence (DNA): TGTGCCAGCAGTACCCCGACAGGAAAGAACACTGAAGCTTTCTTT. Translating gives CASSTPTGKNTEAFF.

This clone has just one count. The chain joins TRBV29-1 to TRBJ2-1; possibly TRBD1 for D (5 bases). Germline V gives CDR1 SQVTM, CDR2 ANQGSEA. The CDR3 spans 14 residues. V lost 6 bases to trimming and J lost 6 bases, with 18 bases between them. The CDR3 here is CSVLLTELGNEQFF. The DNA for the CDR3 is TGCAGCGTCTTATTGACAGAGTTGGGCAATGAGCAGTTCTTC.

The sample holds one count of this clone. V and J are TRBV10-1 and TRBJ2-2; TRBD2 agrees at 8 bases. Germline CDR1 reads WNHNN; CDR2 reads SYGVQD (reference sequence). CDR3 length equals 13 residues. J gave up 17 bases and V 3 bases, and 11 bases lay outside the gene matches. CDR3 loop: CASSDLAGGPGFF. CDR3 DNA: TGCGCCAGCAGTGACCTAGCGGGCGGCCCCGGATTTTTT.

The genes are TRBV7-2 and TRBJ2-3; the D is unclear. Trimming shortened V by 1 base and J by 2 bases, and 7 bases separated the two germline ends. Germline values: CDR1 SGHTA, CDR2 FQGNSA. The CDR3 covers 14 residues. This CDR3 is CASSLVQITDTQYF. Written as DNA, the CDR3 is TGTGCCAGCAGCTTAGTACAGATCACAGATACGCAGTATTTT.

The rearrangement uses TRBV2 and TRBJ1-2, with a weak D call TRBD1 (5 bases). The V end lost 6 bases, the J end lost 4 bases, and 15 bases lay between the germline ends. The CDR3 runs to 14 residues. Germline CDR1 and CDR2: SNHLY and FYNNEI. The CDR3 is CASRARETAYGYTF. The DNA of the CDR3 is TGTGCCAGCAGGGCCCGCGAGACAGCCTATGGCTACACCTTC. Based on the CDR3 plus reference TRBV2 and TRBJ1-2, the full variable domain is EPEVTQTPSHQVTQMGQEVILRCVPISNHLYFYWYRQILGQKVEFLVSFYNNEISEKSEIFDDQFSVERPDGSNFTLKIRSTKLEDSAMYFCASRARETAYGYTFGSGTRLTVV.

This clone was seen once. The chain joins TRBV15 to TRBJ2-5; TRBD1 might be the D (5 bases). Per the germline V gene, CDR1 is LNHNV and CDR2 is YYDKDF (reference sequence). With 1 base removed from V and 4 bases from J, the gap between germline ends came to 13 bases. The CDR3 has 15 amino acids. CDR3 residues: CATSRATRQLETQYF. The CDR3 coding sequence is TGTGCCACCAGCAGAGCAACCCGACAGTTAGAGACCCAGTACTTC.

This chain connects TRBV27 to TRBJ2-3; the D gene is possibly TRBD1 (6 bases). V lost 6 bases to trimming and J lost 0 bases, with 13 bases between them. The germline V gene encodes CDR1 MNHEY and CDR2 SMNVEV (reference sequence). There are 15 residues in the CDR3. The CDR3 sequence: CASRSGQRSTDTQYF. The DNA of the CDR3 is TGTGCCAGCAGGAGTGGACAGAGAAGCACAGATACGCAGTATTTT.

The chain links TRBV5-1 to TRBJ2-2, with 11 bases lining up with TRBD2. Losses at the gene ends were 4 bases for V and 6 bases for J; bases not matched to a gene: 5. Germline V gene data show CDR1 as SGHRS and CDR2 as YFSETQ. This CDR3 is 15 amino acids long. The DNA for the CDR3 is TGCGCCAGCAGCATTACTAGCGGGAGCCCCGGGGAGCTGTTTTTT. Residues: CASSITSGSPGELFF.

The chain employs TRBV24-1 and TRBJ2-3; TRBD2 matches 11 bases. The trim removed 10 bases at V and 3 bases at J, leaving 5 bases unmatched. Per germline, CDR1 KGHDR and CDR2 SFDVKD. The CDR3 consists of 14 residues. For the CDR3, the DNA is TGTGCCACGAGTACTAGCGGGAGAACAGATACGCAGTATTTT. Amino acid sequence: CATSTSGRTDTQYF.

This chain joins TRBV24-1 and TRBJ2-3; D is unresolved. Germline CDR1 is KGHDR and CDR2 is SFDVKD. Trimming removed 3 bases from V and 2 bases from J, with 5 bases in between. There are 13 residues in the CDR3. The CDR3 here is CATSDPNTDTQYF. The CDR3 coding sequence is TGTGCCACCAGTGATCCCAACACAGATACGCAGTATTTT.

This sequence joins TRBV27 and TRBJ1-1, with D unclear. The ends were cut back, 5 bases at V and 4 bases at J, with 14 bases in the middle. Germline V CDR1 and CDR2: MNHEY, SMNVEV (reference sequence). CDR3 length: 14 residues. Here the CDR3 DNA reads TGTGCCAGCAGTCCGCTACAGAACCCCACTGAAGCTTTCTTT. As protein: CASSPLQNPTEAFF.

The CDR3 DNA follows: TGTGCCAGCAGTTGGGGAAACACCGGGGAGCTGTTTTTT. The encoded protein is CASSWGNTGELFF. This chain connects TRBV6-5 to TRBJ2-2; no definite D call. Looked up from germline, CDR1 is MNHEY and CDR2 is SVGAGI. Trimming took off 4 bases at V and 2 bases at J, with 5 bases between the two ends. The CDR3 loop spans 13 amino acids.

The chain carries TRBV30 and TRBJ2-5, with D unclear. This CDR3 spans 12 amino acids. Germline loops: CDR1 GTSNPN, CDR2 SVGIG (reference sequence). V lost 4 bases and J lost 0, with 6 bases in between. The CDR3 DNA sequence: TGTGCCTGGACAAGGTACCAAGAGACCCAGTACTTC. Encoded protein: CAWTRYQETQYF.

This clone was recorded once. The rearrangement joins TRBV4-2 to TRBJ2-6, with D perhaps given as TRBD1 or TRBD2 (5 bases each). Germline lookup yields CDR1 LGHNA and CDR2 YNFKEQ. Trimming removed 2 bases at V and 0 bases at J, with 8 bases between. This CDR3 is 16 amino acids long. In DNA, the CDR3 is TGTGCCAGCAGCCAAATGGGGACCTCTGGGGCCAACGTCCTGACTTTC. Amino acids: CASSQMGTSGANVLTF.

CDR3 in amino acids: CASSTGGRTEAFF. CDR3 coding DNA: TGTGCCAGCAGTACAGGGGGGAGGACTGAAGCTTTCTTT. The chain combines TRBV6-5 with TRBJ1-1; TRBD1 matches 8 bases. CDR3 length equals 13 residues. CDR1 is MNHEY and CDR2 is SVGAGI in the germline V gene. V shed 5 bases, J shed 5 bases, and the junction held 4 bases outside the gene matches.

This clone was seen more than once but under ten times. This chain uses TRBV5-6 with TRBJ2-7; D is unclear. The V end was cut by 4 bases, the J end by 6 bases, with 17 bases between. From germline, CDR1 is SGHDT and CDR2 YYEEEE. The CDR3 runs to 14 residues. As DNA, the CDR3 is TGTGCCAGCAGCCCTTGGATCCCTTACGCCGAGCAGTACTTC. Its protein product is CASSPWIPYAEQYF.

The CDR3 here is CASSQELHLDGYTF. In nucleotides, the CDR3 is TGCGCCAGCAGCCAAGAACTACACCTGGATGGCTACACCTTC. The chain is built from TRBV4-1 and TRBJ1-2; D gene unclear. Germline V gene data show CDR1 as MGHRA and CDR2 as YSYEKL. The CDR3 length is 14 residues. The V and J ends lost 0 bases and 6 bases respectively, with 11 bases between them.

The CDR3 loop is CAISESWGTGVANYGYTF. The CDR3, as DNA: TGTGCCATCAGTGAGTCGTGGGGGACAGGAGTCGCTAACTATGGCTACACCTTC. This chain joins TRBV10-3 and TRBJ1-2, with 8 nucleotides matching TRBD1. From germline, CDR1 is ENHRY and CDR2 SYGVKD. The CDR3 has 18 residues. The J segment lost 0 bases and the V segment lost 0 bases, leaving 9 bases of the junction unmatched.

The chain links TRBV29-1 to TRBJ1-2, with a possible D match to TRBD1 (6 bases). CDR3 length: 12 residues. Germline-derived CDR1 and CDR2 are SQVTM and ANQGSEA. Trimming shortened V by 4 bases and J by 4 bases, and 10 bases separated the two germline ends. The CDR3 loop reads CSVAQGPYGYTF. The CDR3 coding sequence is TGCAGCGTTGCGCAGGGGCCCTATGGCTACACCTTC.

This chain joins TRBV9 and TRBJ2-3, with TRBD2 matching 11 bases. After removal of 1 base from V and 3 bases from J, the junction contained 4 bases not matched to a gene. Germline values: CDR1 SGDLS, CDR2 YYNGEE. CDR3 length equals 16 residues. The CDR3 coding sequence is TGTGCCAGCAGCGTAAGCCTAGCGGGAGGAACAGATACGCAGTATTTT. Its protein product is CASSVSLAGGTDTQYF.